Detailed here is one T cell receptor beta chain. The sample is drawn from a study of blood T cell repertoires in COVID-19. About the study: The United States, Italy and Spain supplied acute and convalescent COVID-19 samples.

The CDR3 is made up of 15 amino acids. Looked up from germline, CDR1 is SNHLY and CDR2 is FYNNEI. The V and J ends lost 3 bases and 4 bases, in that order; junction bases with no gene match: 4. Data came from immunoSEQ multiplex PCR; TCRdb stores just in-frame clones and leaves some out. The sample has about 300,000 clones, more than 80% seen once; the top ten hold 1% to 1.3%. Recruits, aged about 18 to 100 years, lived in 24 US areas. Cohort 3 donors counted as recovered after two negative PCRs, clearance, or resolved symptoms. The chain uses TRBV2 and TRBJ1-1; TRBD1 matches 11 bases. Source material: PBMCs or T cells enriched from blood (not recorded which). The receptor was isolated from a woman aged 30 to 39 who had recovered from COVID-19. CDR3 loop: CASSEGTGGFTEAFF. The DNA for the CDR3 is TGTGCCAGCAGTGAGGGGACAGGGGGTTTCACTGAAGCTTTCTTT.